One sample yielded the 15 T cell receptor beta chains listed below, sequenced in a study of T cell changes during pregnancy in multiple sclerosis. Assay: immunoSEQ multiplex PCR; the TCRdb copy retains only in-frame clones and omits some. The sample consists of approximately 20,000 clones, about 90% of them appearing once. This sample comprised CD8+ T cells from peripheral blood mononuclear cells, obtained after pregnancy. Receptors were obtained from a female donor in good health, enrolled as a control in a pregnancy study.

Relative to its sample, this clone is medium-sized. Written as DNA, the CDR3 is TGTGCCAGCAGCCAGGGTGGGACGGGGGAGCCCCAGCATTTT. Translation gives CASSQGGTGEPQHF. The chain employs TRBV5-5 and TRBJ1-5; TRBD1 is a possible D gene (5 bases). The CDR3 contains 14 residues. V lost 4 bases to trimming and J lost 8 bases, with 16 bases between them. Germline V gene sequence: CDR1 SGHKS, CDR2 YYEKEE (reference sequence).

CDR3 nucleotide sequence: TGTGCCAGCAGTGAAATCCCGGGGGGCGGCGGCTACACCTTC. Amino acids: CASSEIPGGGGYTF. This chain links TRBV6-4 with TRBJ1-2, with a weak D call TRBD1 (6 bases). This CDR3 spans 14 amino acids. Germline values: CDR1 MRHNA, CDR2 SNTAGT. Trimming removed 3 bases at V and 8 bases at J, with 16 bases between.

The chain links TRBV11-2 to TRBJ2-7, with TRBD1 identical over 9 bases. J gave up 7 bases and V 5 bases, and 6 bases lay outside the gene matches. This CDR3 region has 13 residues. Germline loops: CDR1 SGHAT, CDR2 FQNNGV. CDR3 residues: CASSAGTGLEQYF. For the CDR3, the DNA is TGTGCCAGCAGCGCCGGGACAGGGTTGGAGCAGTACTTC.

Written as DNA, the CDR3 is TGTGCCAGCAGCCGAGCGGGCGAAATGGTGGGGCAGTTCTTC. This codes for CASSRAGEMVGQFF. This chain joins TRBV16 and TRBJ2-1; D is possibly TRBD2 (6 bases). The CDR3 has 14 amino acids. V was clipped by 4 bases and J by 12 bases, with 19 bases between them. Germline CDR1 is KGHSY and CDR2 is FQNENV.

The rearrangement joins TRBV30 to TRBJ2-7; 8 bases are shared with TRBD1. The CDR3 is made up of 14 amino acids. Trimming took 3 bases from V and 6 from J; bases not matched to a gene: 10. CDR1 and CDR2 (germline): GTSNPN, SVGIG (reference sequence). CDR3 residues: CAWSLGQGIPEQYF. In DNA, the CDR3 is TGTGCCTGGAGCCTAGGACAGGGAATCCCCGAGCAGTACTTC. The complete variable domain, with remaining parts taken from reference TRBV30 and TRBJ2-7, reads SQTIHQWPATLVQPVGSPLSLECTVEGTSNPNLYWYRQAAGRGLQLLFYSVGIGQISSEVPQNLSASRPQDRQFILSSKKLLLSDSGFYLCAWSLGQGIPEQYFGPGTRLTVT.

V is TRBV4-1 and J is TRBJ1-5, with 8 bases matching TRBD1. Germline V gene sequence: CDR1 MGHRA, CDR2 YSYEKL. This CDR3 is 15 amino acids long. After removal of 0 bases from V and 5 bases from J, the junction contained 3 bases not matched to a gene. The CDR3: CASSQDQGAYQPQHF. CDR3 nucleotides: TGCGCCAGCAGCCAAGATCAGGGGGCATATCAGCCCCAGCATTTT.

The chain couples TRBV7-8 to TRBJ2-2, with D possibly being TRBD2 (7 bases). Germline CDR1 SGHVS, CDR2 FQNEAQ. There are 16 residues in the CDR3. The germline V and J ends were trimmed by 7 bases and 4 bases, with 19 bases remaining between them. CDR3 DNA: TGTGCCAGCACCCCATCCCGGGGGGCCAGCACCGGGGAGCTGTTTTTT. It encodes CASTPSRGASTGELFF.

The rearrangement joins TRBV27 to TRBJ2-5; 11 bases agree with TRBD2. Trimming removed 5 bases from V and 5 bases from J; junction bases left unmatched: 10. Germline V gives CDR1 MNHEY, CDR2 SMNVEV (reference sequence). The CDR3 length is 16 residues. The CDR3 spells CASSPGIAGGPETQYF. Written as DNA, the CDR3 is TGTGCCAGCAGTCCAGGAATAGCGGGGGGGCCGGAGACCCAGTACTTC.

The rearrangement links TRBV7-2 to TRBJ1-4, with TRBD1 as a possible D gene (5 bases). The CDR3 totals 16 residues. Trimming removed 5 bases at V and 7 bases at J, with 20 bases between. Germline CDR1 and CDR2: SGHTA and FQGNSA. CDR3: CASSPSEAAGGEKLFF. The CDR3 coding sequence is TGTGCCAGCAGCCCCTCGGAGGCGGCGGGGGGTGAAAAACTGTTTTTT.

This sequence joins TRBV9 and TRBJ1-1, with D possibly being TRBD1 (5 bases). The length of the CDR3 is 15 residues. CDR1 SGDLS and CDR2 YYNGEE come from the germline V gene. The V end lost 0 bases, the J end lost 1 base, and 10 bases lay between the germline ends. Here the CDR3 reads CASSVDGQGNTEAFF. In DNA, the CDR3 is TGTGCCAGCAGCGTAGATGGGCAGGGGAACACTGAAGCTTTCTTT.

The chain uses TRBV6-6 and TRBJ1-1, with D tentatively TRBD1 (5 bases). The CDR3 contains 12 residues. The germline V gene encodes CDR1 MNHNY and CDR2 SVGAGI (reference sequence). With 6 bases removed from V and 8 bases from J, the gap between germline ends came to 13 bases. CDR3 nucleotide sequence: TGTGCCAGCAGCAGGGTTGGGGCCGAAGCTTTCTTT. This sequence encodes CASSRVGAEAFF.

The chain is built from TRBV7-2 and TRBJ1-2; D is undetermined. The CDR3 runs to 15 residues. V lost 4 bases, J lost 6 bases, and 18 bases lay in between. Germline values: CDR1 SGHTA, CDR2 FQGNSA. Here the CDR3 reads CASSYNQVALDGYTF. As DNA, the CDR3 is TGTGCCAGCAGCTATAACCAGGTGGCGTTGGATGGCTACACCTTC.

The rearrangement joins TRBV10-3 to TRBJ2-1; 12 bases map to TRBD2. CDR1 is ENHRY, CDR2 SYGVKD, per germline. There are 15 residues in the CDR3. The junction had 4 bases not matched to a gene; V was cut back by 3 bases and J by 7 bases. The CDR3 is CAISDTLAGGNEQFF. The CDR3 coding sequence is TGTGCCATCAGTGATACTCTAGCGGGGGGGAATGAGCAGTTCTTC.

This chain uses TRBV25-1 with TRBJ1-6, with D possibly matching TRBD1 (6 bases). Trimming removed 3 bases at V and 8 bases at J, with 11 bases between. The CDR3 is 14 residues long. Germline V gene lookup returns CDR1 MGHDK and CDR2 SYGVNS. CDR3 sequence reads: CASSDTGTDSPLHF. For the CDR3, the DNA is TGTGCCAGCAGTGACACAGGGACGGATTCACCCCTCCACTTT.

This sequence joins TRBV19 and TRBJ1-1; D is possibly TRBD1 (5 bases). There are 13 residues in the CDR3. CDR1 and CDR2 from the germline V gene are LNHDA and SQIVND (reference sequence). Deletions cut 0 bases from V and 4 bases from J, with 6 bases between. This CDR3 reads CASSIDQGTEAFF. The CDR3 DNA follows: TGTGCCAGTAGTATAGATCAGGGCACTGAAGCTTTCTTT.